Sequencing of this T cell receptor beta chain was carried out in a study of OX40 agonist ivuxolimab in advanced cancers. Enrollment shut out patients with autoimmune disease history or systemic immunosuppression. Blood samples were obtained at baseline, cycle 4 day 1, and cycle 7 day 1. Study results and caveats: Fewer expanded clones were found on average in CD4+ than in CD8+ T cells. Relatively little clonal expansion, among the lowest observed, appeared in partial responders at 0.1-3.0 mg/kg.

This clone was detected only once. Its antigen is currently unknown. Only in-frame clones appear in the TCRdb table, and some are missing; sequencing was by immunoSEQ multiplex PCR. This sample carries about 61,000 clones, less than 90% of them seen once, and the ten largest clones take 3.4%. Sequencing used CD4+ or CD8+ T cells sorted from blood, obtained in a trial of the OX40 agonist ivuxolimab. This receptor was identified in an adult with an advanced solid tumor such as melanoma, head and neck, liver or kidney cancer.

CDR3 protein: CASSKGAGLAGYEQYF. The CDR3 DNA is TGTGCCAGCAGCAAGGGGGCCGGACTAGCGGGCTACGAGCAGTACTTC. The V and J genes are TRBV11-3 and TRBJ2-7; 11 bases are shared with TRBD2. V lost 5 bases, J lost 3 bases, and 9 bases stayed unmatched. Germline assignment: CDR1 SGHNT and CDR2 YENEEA. The CDR3 has 16 amino acids.